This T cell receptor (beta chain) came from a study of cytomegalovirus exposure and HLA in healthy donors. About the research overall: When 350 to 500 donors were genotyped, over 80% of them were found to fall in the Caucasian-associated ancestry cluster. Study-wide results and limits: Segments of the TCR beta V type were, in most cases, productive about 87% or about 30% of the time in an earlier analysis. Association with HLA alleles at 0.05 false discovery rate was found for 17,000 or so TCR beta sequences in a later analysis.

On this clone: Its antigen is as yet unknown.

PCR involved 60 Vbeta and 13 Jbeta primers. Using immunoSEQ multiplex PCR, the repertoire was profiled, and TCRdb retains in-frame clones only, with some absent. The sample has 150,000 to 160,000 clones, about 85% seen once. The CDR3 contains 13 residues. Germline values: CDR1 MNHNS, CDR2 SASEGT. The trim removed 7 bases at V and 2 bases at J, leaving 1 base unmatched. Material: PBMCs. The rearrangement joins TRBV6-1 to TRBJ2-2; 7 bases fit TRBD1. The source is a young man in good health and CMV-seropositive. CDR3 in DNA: TGTGCCAGCACAGGGGGTAACACCGGGGAGCTGTTTTTT. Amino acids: CASTGGNTGELFF.